In its sample, the clone carrying this T cell receptor beta chain was seen a few times. As yet, its antigen is unknown. This sample is drawn from a study of T-cell memory formation after mild COVID-19. Study overall: TCR clusters were mostly confined to one donor each.

Findings of the study overall: Some clones that responded were present in memory (sampled pre-infection), which suggests cross-reactive memory joined.

Trimming took off 3 bases at V and 5 bases at J, with 7 bases between the two ends. The length of the CDR3 is 12 residues. MiXCR was run by TCRdb on the 5' RACE reads, yielding one entry per CDR3 protein. The sample holds more than 150,000 distinct CDR3 sequences, about 20% seen once. The receptor's source is an adult woman who had mild COVID-19 (a few samples of this study predate the infection). Cell type and time point are not known. Input material: PBMCs or a T cell subset sorted from them (not recorded which). J is TRBJ1-2 and V is TRBV12-3 or TRBV12-4; D remains unclear. CDR3 residues: CASSFSSYGYTF. CDR3 in DNA: TGTGCCAGCAGTTTTAGCTCATATGGCTACACCTTC.